A few counts support the clone carrying this TCR beta chain. This CDR3 is 19 amino acids long. The V gene's germline CDR1 is MGHRA and CDR2 YSYEKL. V shed 1 base and J 0 bases; nucleotides not matched to a gene: 11. Use of 60 Vbeta and 13 Jbeta primers characterized the PCR. Generated by immunoSEQ multiplex PCR, the TCRdb table keeps only in-frame clones and is missing some. This table holds over 150,000 clones, under 90% found once. This record belongs to a study of cytomegalovirus exposure and HLA in healthy donors. The sample was PBMCs. This clonotype originated in a man between 18 and 35 years old in good health and CMV-seronegative. This rearrangement joins TRBV4-1 to TRBJ2-1, with TRBD2 matching 8 bases. The CDR3 sequence is CASSQGELAGTFSYNEQFF. DNA of the CDR3: TGCGCCAGCAGCCAAGGTGAGTTAGCGGGGACCTTCTCCTACAATGAGCAGTTCTTC.